What follows is one T cell receptor (beta chain) and its context. Measured with immunoSEQ multiplex PCR; TCRdb has only the in-frame clones, and not every one. The sample has about 17,000 clones, approximately 88% seen once. The entry originates in a study of control samples from healthy donors and cancer patients. Looked up from germline, CDR1 is SGHKS and CDR2 is YYEKEE (reference sequence). V dropped 4 bases and J dropped 1 base, with 9 bases sitting between them. The CDR3 totals 15 residues. The sequence was obtained from a man aged 55 to 70 with head and neck cancer. The chain combines TRBV5-5 with TRBJ2-6; D is undetermined. Specimen: PBMCs. In nucleotides, the CDR3 is TGTGCCAGCAGCCCCGGTCCGTCTGGGGCCAACGTCCTGACTTTC. Protein sequence: CASSPGPSGANVLTF.